This T cell receptor beta chain was captured by sequencing in a study of regulatory T cells in long-lasting Graves disease. Regarding time point: newly diagnosed GD, antithyroid drugs for less than 3 months. From RNA extracted from PBMCs, the TCR library was made. The patient group derived from an endocrinology department in Xi'an, China. The EDTA tubes were filled with about 10 milliliters of drawn peripheral blood. Findings and limits, study-wide: Persistent patients shared about 2,800 public clonotypes among themselves. Newly diagnosed patients shared fewer, at some 970.

Unmatched junction bases numbered 8, after V lost 8 bases and J lost 2 bases. Germline-derived CDR1 and CDR2 are MNHNS and SASEGT. The CDR3 is 14 amino acids. The table lists this clonotype with many counts. What it binds is not known. Sequencing libraries for TCR beta were prepared with iRepertoire HTBI primers and Arm-PCR of CDR3 regions. TCRdb re-called the multiplex PCR reads through MiXCR, storing one row per CDR3 protein. This table has fewer than 400,000 distinct CDR3 sequences, 18% appearing once. The sample was peripheral blood mononuclear cells (PBMCs), taken at new diagnosis, from a patient treated with antithyroid drugs. The receptor comes from a female donor with Graves disease. J is TRBJ1-2 and V is TRBV6-1; 7 bases align to TRBD1. CDR3 loop: CASPGQTNNYGYTF. The CDR3 DNA reads as TGTGCCAGCCCGGGACAGACCAACAACTATGGCTACACCTTC.